The source of this T cell receptor beta chain is a study of T-cell memory formation after mild COVID-19. TCRdb reprocessed the 5' RACE reads with MiXCR, giving one entry per CDR3 protein. The table includes a few hundred thousand distinct CDR3 sequences, 25% to 30% detected once. This clonotype appeared many times. Germline CDR1 is MGHRA and CDR2 is YSYEKL. V shed 1 base, J shed 5 bases, and the junction held 6 bases outside the gene matches. This CDR3 is 15 amino acids long. Sequencing was carried out using PBMCs or a T cell subset sorted from them (not recorded which). The rearrangement links TRBV4-1 to TRBJ2-3, with 7 positions matching TRBD2. This sequence originates from an adult woman who had mild COVID-19 (a few samples of this study predate the infection). Cell type and time point are not known. The CDR3 spells CASSQGGREGDTQYF. CDR3 DNA: TGCGCCAGCAGCCAAGGTGGGAGGGAGGGAGATACGCAGTATTTT.